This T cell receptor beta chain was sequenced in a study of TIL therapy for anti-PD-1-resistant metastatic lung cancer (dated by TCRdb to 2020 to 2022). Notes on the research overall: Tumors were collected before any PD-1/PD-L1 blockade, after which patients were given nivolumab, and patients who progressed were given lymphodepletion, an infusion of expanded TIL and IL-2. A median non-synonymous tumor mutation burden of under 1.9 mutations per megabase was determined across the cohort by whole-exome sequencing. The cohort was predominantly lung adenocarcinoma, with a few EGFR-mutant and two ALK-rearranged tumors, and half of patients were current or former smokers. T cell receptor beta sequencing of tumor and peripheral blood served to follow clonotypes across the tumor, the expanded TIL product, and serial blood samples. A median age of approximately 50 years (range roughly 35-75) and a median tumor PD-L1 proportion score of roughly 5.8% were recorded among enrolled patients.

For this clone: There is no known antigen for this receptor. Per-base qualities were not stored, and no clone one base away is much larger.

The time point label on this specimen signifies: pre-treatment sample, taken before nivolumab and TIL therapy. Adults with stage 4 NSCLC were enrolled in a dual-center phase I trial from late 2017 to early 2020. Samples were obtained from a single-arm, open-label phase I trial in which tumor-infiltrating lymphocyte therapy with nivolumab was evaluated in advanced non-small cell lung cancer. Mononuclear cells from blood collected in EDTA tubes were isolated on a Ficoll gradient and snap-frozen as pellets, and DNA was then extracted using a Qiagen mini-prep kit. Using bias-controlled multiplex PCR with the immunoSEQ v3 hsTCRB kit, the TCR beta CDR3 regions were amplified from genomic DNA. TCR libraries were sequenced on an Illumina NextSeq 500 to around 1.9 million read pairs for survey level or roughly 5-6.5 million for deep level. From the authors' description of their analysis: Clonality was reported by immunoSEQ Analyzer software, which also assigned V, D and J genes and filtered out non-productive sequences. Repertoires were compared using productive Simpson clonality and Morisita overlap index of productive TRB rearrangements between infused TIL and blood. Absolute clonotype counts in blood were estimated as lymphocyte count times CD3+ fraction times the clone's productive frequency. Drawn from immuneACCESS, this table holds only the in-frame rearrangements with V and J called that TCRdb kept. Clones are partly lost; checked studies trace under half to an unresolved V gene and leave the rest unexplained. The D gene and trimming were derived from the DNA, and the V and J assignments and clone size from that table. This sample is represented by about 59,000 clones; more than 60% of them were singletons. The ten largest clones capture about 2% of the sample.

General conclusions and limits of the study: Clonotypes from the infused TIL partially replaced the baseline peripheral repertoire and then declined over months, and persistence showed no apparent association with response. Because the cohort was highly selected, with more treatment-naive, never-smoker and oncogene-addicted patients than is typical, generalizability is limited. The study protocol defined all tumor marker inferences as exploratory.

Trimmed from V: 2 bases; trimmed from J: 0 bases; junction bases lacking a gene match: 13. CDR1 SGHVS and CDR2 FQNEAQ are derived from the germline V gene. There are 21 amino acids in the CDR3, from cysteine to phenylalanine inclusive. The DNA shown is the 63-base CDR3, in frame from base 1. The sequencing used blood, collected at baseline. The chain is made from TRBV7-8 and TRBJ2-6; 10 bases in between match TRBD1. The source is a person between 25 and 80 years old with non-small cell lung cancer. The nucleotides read TGTGCCAGCAGCTTATCTGTCCTATGGACAGGGGGTAGCTCTGGGGCCAACGTCCTGACTTTC. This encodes CASSLSVLWTGGSSGANVLTF.